A single sample is the source of the 27 T cell receptor beta chains below, sequenced in a study of CD8+CD57+ T cells in acquired aplastic anemia. Whoever was chosen for sequencing had shown CD8+CD57+ cell expansion by flow cytometry. Researchers used genomic DNA as the template to profile TCR beta VDJ and CDR3. TCRdb fed the reads into MiXCR, producing one record per CDR3 protein. The data show about 190,000 distinct CDR3 sequences, 40% to 50% seen once. Input material: sorted CD4+, CD8+, or CD8+CD57+ T cells (not recorded which) from PBMCs. These receptors all come from a human donor with aplastic anemia.

This chain links TRBV11-2 with TRBJ2-2; D unclear. Germline CDR1 SGHAT, CDR2 FQNNGV. The CDR3 is made up of 16 amino acids. V lost 5 bases, J lost 6 bases, and 19 bases lay in between. The CDR3 loop is CASSGPWTQASGELFF. CDR3 coding DNA: TGTGCCAGCAGCGGCCCGTGGACGCAAGCGTCCGGGGAGCTGTTTTTT.

This clonotype was detected ten times or more. The chain recombines TRBV29-1 with TRBJ2-7; no clear D. The CDR3 length is 13 residues. V lost 4 bases and J lost 3, with 13 bases in between. Germline CDR1 SQVTM, CDR2 ANQGSEA. CDR3 loop: CSVGGPALYEQYF. The CDR3 nucleotides are TGCAGCGTTGGTGGTCCAGCGCTCTACGAGCAGTACTTC.

Only a few counts were recorded for this clonotype. The chain carries TRBV24-1 and TRBJ1-1, with D unresolved. Trimming removed 8 bases at V and 0 bases at J, with 9 bases between. The CDR3 runs to 13 residues. Germline-derived CDR1 and CDR2 are KGHDR and SFDVKD. The CDR3 nucleotides read TGTGCCACCACCGAGGGCGTGAACACTGAAGCTTTCTTT. The encoded protein is CATTEGVNTEAFF.

A remark on this clonotype: The CDR3 does not close with the conserved phenylalanine or tryptophan, likely indicating a read error. The gene calls are TRBV11-2 and TRBJ1-1; D unclear. V dropped 0 bases and J dropped 8 bases, with 16 bases sitting between them. Germline V gives CDR1 SGHAT, CDR2 FQNNGV. This CDR3 has 15 residues. CDR3 nucleotides: TGTGCCAGCAGCTTAGATGGGTCCCAGAAACCCGAAGCTTTCCTT. This encodes CASSLDGSQKPEAFL.

A note on this clonotype: A read error is likely, as this CDR3 ends without the conserved phenylalanine or tryptophan. The chain joins TRBV9 to TRBJ2-2; TRBD2 might be the D (6 bases). Trimming stripped 7 bases from V and 0 bases from J, with 7 bases between. The germline CDR1 and CDR2 sequences are SGDLS and YYNGEE. The CDR3 extends over 13 amino acids. The DNA of the CDR3 is TGTGCCAGCGGGGGGACGAACACCGGGGAGCTGTTTTGT. Residues: CASGGTNTGELFC.

This clonotype showed up many times. The chain is built from TRBV12-3 or TRBV12-4 and TRBJ2-7; possible D gene TRBD2, 6 bases. The CDR3 is made up of 15 amino acids. V was cut by 3 bases and J by 0 bases, with 12 bases left in between. The CDR3 loop reads CASSFYPGASYEQYF. DNA for the CDR3: TGTGCCAGCAGTTTCTATCCGGGAGCCTCCTACGAGCAGTACTTC.

This clonotype was observed many times. The chain uses TRBV6-2 or TRBV6-3 and TRBJ1-3, with unresolved D. The V gene lost 2 bases and the J gene lost 4 bases, with 18 bases spanning the gap. The CDR3 runs to 17 residues. Germline CDR1 reads MNHEY; CDR2 reads SVGEGT. The chain's CDR3 is CASSYTDPIETGNTIYF. Here the CDR3 DNA reads TGTGCCAGCAGTTACACTGACCCAATCGAGACCGGAAACACCATATATTTT.

V usage is TRBV24-1 and J usage is TRBJ1-1; a possible D gene is TRBD1 (5 bases). The CDR3 is 15 amino acids. CDR1 is KGHDR and CDR2 is SFDVKD in the germline V gene. Between the trimmed V and J ends, which lost 5 bases and 1 base, there was a span of 13 bases. The CDR3 sequence: CATSGNGGANTEAFF. The CDR3 DNA follows: TGTGCCACCAGTGGCAACGGGGGTGCGAACACTGAAGCTTTCTTT.

This clonotype was seen ten or more times. The chain combines TRBV20-1 with TRBJ2-1, with D possibly matching TRBD1 (6 bases). Germline V CDR1 and CDR2: DFQATT, SNEGSKA (reference sequence). This CDR3 is built from 14 residues. The V end was cut by 3 bases, the J end by 8 bases, with 17 bases between. The CDR3 here is CSASGERGFDEQFF. In DNA, the CDR3 is TGCAGTGCTAGTGGGGAGAGGGGGTTCGATGAGCAGTTCTTC.

The chain uses TRBV19 and TRBJ1-5; a weak D match, TRBD1 (6 bases). V shed 3 bases and J shed 4 bases, with 16 bases lying between them. The CDR3 loop spans 16 amino acids. Germline-derived CDR1 and CDR2 are LNHDA and SQIVND (reference sequence). The CDR3 coding sequence is TGTGCCAGTAGTATGTCGGGGGGGCGGAGAAATCAGCCCCAGCATTTT. Translated, it gives CASSMSGGRRNQPQHF. Full variable domain (outside the CDR3, taken from reference TRBV19 and TRBJ1-5): DGGITQSPKYLFRKEGQNVTLSCEQNLNHDAMYWYRQDPGQGLRLIYYSQIVNDFQKGDIAEGYSVSREKKESFPLTVTSAQKNPTAFYLCASSMSGGRRNQPQHFGDGTRLSIL.

Concerning this clonotype: The conserved final phenylalanine or tryptophan is absent from the CDR3, which likely points to a read error. The rearrangement joins TRBV9 to TRBJ1-3; D might be TRBD1 (6 bases). From germline, CDR1 is SGDLS and CDR2 YYNGEE. The CDR3 is 16 amino acids. V dropped 0 bases and J dropped 4 bases, with 14 bases sitting between them. Here the CDR3 DNA reads TGTGCCAGCAGCGTAGCTTTTCAGGGGTCGGGAAACACCATATATCTT. This encodes CASSVAFQGSGNTIYL.

In its sample, this clonotype was seen many times. This chain connects TRBV12-3 or TRBV12-4 to TRBJ2-2; D gene ambiguous. Trimming took 1 base from V and 5 from J, leaving 8 bases between them. The CDR3 extends over 14 amino acids. This chain's CDR3 is CASSLDLQTGELFF. CDR3 DNA: TGTGCCAGCAGTTTAGACCTACAAACCGGGGAGCTGTTTTTT.

Only one count was recorded for this clonotype. Since a much larger clone is just one base distant, this may be a read error. J is TRBJ1-2 and V is TRBV6-1; TRBD1 agrees at 10 bases. V trimming: 5 bases; J trimming: 2 bases; junction bases outside the gene matches: 5. Germline-derived CDR1 and CDR2 are MNHNS and SASEGT. This CDR3 has 15 amino acids. CDR3 in DNA: TGTGCCAGCAGTCCGGACAGGGGGATGAACTATGGCTACACCTTC. Translation gives CASSPDRGMNYGYTF.

V usage is TRBV24-1 and J usage is TRBJ2-3; a weak D match, TRBD1 (6 bases). The CDR3 extends over 13 amino acids. CDR1 KGHDR and CDR2 SFDVKD come from the germline V gene. Trimming stripped 11 bases from V and 2 bases from J, with 13 bases between. Here the CDR3 reads CAIGTHTTDTQYF. CDR3 in DNA: TGTGCCATCGGGACACACACCACAGATACGCAGTATTTT.

Comment on this clonotype: The CDR3 does not end in the conserved phenylalanine or tryptophan, so this is likely a read error. This sequence joins TRBV4-3 and TRBJ2-2; 7 bases are a match to TRBD1. The CDR3 consists of 15 residues. Germline V CDR1 and CDR2: LGHNA, YSLEER. The V gene end was trimmed by 4 bases and the J gene end by 3 bases; junction bases not matched to a gene: 5. The CDR3 DNA reads as TGCGCCAGCAGCCGAGGCAGGGGGTACACCGGGGAGCTGTTTCTT. Its protein product is CASSRGRGYTGELFL.

The chain couples TRBV24-1 to TRBJ2-7, with TRBD2 identical over 10 bases. Losses at the gene ends were 8 bases for V and 6 bases for J; bases not matched to a gene: 9. The CDR3 runs to 14 residues. From germline, CDR1 is KGHDR and CDR2 SFDVKD. The CDR3 nucleotides read TGTGCCACCAACTTCCTAGCGGGAGTAGCCGAGCAGTACTTC. This codes for CATNFLAGVAEQYF.

This clonotype was seen a few times. V is TRBV10-3 and J is TRBJ2-1, with D possibly matching TRBD2 (5 bases). The germline gives CDR1 ENHRY, CDR2 SYGVKD. This CDR3 contains 14 residues. V dropped 4 bases and J dropped 5 bases, with 12 bases sitting between them. For the CDR3, the DNA is TGTGCCATCAGTGTTGGGCTAGCCGACAATGAGCAGTTCTTC. Translated: CAISVGLADNEQFF.

At least ten counts were recorded for this clonotype. The gene calls are TRBV5-1 and TRBJ2-1, with D tentatively TRBD2 (6 bases). Germline values: CDR1 SGHRS, CDR2 YFSETQ. The CDR3 contains 14 residues. V shed 1 base and J shed 6 bases, with 11 bases lying between them. The CDR3 loop is CASSLSAGSNEQFF. The DNA for the CDR3 is TGCGCCAGCAGCTTGTCGGCGGGGAGCAATGAGCAGTTCTTC.

On this clonotype itself: Just one base apart from a much larger clone, this may be a read error. The chain employs TRBV10-3 and TRBJ1-2; 7 nucleotides line up with TRBD1. V was pared by 5 bases and J by 6 bases, with 18 bases of the junction left unmatched. There are 17 residues in the CDR3. The germline V gene encodes CDR1 ENHRY and CDR2 SYGVKD. CDR3 in amino acids: CAISPTVLATGYHGYTF. The CDR3 DNA is TGTGCCATCAGTCCGACCGTACTCGCGACAGGGTACCATGGCTACACCTTC.

As regards this clonotype: One end of the junction does not line up with germline, which may come from a read error. V gene TRBV24-1 combines with J gene TRBJ1-1; D possibly corresponds to TRBD1 (5 bases). This CDR3 spans 13 amino acids. CDR1 and CDR2 from the germline V gene are KGHDR and SFDVKD. The CDR3 protein is CASSDLSGVEAFF. CDR3 DNA: TGTGCCTCCAGTGATTTATCGGGGGTTGAAGCTTTCTTT.

There are a few counts of this clonotype. This may stem from a read error, because a much larger clone lies one nucleotide away. This chain links TRBV6-5 with TRBJ2-5, with unresolved D. The germline gives CDR1 MNHEY, CDR2 SVGAGI. The CDR3 extends over 10 amino acids. DNA for the CDR3: TGTTCCCTAAACCAAGGGACCCAGTACTTC. It codes for CSLNQGTQYF.

As regards this clonotype: The germline gene is not matched at one end of the junction; a read error may be the cause. J is TRBJ1-4 and V is TRBV7-9; TRBD1 aligns across 7 bases. CDR3 length: 16 residues. Germline-derived CDR1 and CDR2 are SEHNR and FQNEAQ (reference sequence). Here the CDR3 reads CASSFTTGIYNEKLFF. DNA of the CDR3: TGTGCCAGCAGTTTCACGACAGGGATCTACAATGAAAAATTGTTTTTT. The whole variable domain, remainder taken from reference TRBV7-9 and TRBJ1-4, is DTGVSQNPRHKITKRGQNVTFRCDPISEHNRLYWYRQTLGQGPEFLTYFQNEAQLEKSRLLSDRFSAERPKGSFSTLEIQRTEQGDSAMYLCASSFTTGIYNEKLFFGSGTQLSVL.

The gene calls are TRBV25-1 and TRBJ1-2; D gene ambiguous. Deletions cut 6 bases from V and 4 bases from J, with 12 bases between. The CDR3 sequence is 13 residues long. Germline V CDR1 and CDR2: MGHDK, SYGVNS. CDR3 residues: CASSRLGFYGYTF. The CDR3 nucleotides read TGTGCCAGCAGCCGACTGGGGTTCTATGGCTACACCTTC.

There are a few counts of this clonotype. V and J are TRBV7-6 and TRBJ2-3; the D is unclear. CDR3 size: 16 residues. With 1 base removed from V and 2 bases from J, the gap between germline ends came to 13 bases. Germline values: CDR1 SGHVS, CDR2 FNYEAQ. The chain's CDR3 is CASSLGVLGYTDTQYF. The CDR3 DNA sequence: TGTGCCAGCAGCTTAGGGGTGCTGGGATACACAGATACGCAGTATTTT.

The chain has TRBV5-1 and TRBJ1-5; tentatively, D is TRBD1 (5 bases). V shed 1 base and J shed 8 bases, with 10 bases lying between them. The CDR3 runs 13 residues. Germline CDR1 and CDR2: SGHRS and YFSETQ. The CDR3 region is CASSLTGIEPQHF. CDR3 sequence (DNA): TGCGCCAGCAGCTTGACAGGTATCGAGCCCCAGCATTTT.

This clonotype was found many times. The chain couples TRBV10-3 to TRBJ1-2, with TRBD1 as a possible D gene (5 bases). Germline V gene lookup returns CDR1 ENHRY and CDR2 SYGVKD. The CDR3 loop spans 13 amino acids. The V gene lost 4 bases and the J gene lost 6 bases, with 12 bases spanning the gap. The CDR3 coding sequence is TGTGCCATCAGTGCCATTCAGGGCAATGGCTACACCTTC. It translates to CAISAIQGNGYTF.

V usage is TRBV15 and J usage is TRBJ1-5; a possible D gene is TRBD1 (5 bases). This CDR3 has 14 amino acids. Germline lookup yields CDR1 LNHNV and CDR2 YYDKDF (reference sequence). With 5 bases removed from V and 6 bases from J, the gap between germline ends came to 14 bases. DNA for the CDR3: TGTGCCACCAGCGGGGGAGGCGGCCGTCAGCCCCAGCATTTT. Residues: CATSGGGGRQPQHF.